The 9 T cell receptor beta chains reported below all come from one sample, sequenced in a study of human T cells and chemical hapten exposure. TCRdb analysed the RACE reads with MiXCR anew, one entry per CDR3 protein. Among over 35,000 distinct CDR3 sequences listed, 10% were seen once. This sample's time point: pre-sensitization, week 0. Treatment described: therapeutic diphenylcyclopropenone sensitization with weekly scalp DPC. The input for sequencing was whole blood, taken in connection with sensitization to the hapten diphenylcyclopropenone (DPC). Receptors originate from a man between 25 and 39 years old with alopecia areata. Some clones in this sample may be carry-over from other donors' samples.

This clonotype was seen ten or more times. The chain is built from TRBV6-6 and TRBJ2-5, with 11 bases matching TRBD1. V lost 2 bases, J lost 4 bases, and 6 bases stayed unmatched. This CDR3 is 16 amino acids long. CDR1 is MNHNY, CDR2 SVGAGI, per germline (reference sequence). CDR3 amino acids: CASSYAGQGVRETQYF. The CDR3 DNA reads as TGTGCCAGCAGTTACGCGGGACAGGGGGTCCGAGAGACCCAGTACTTC.

This clonotype was seen a few times. This rearrangement joins TRBV6-1 to TRBJ2-7, with no clear D. This CDR3 is 13 amino acids long. Looked up from germline, CDR1 is MNHNS and CDR2 is SASEGT. V gave up 4 bases and J gave up 2 bases, with 9 bases separating them. Here the CDR3 reads CASSAAGTYEQYF. In nucleotides, the CDR3 is TGTGCCAGCAGTGCCGCAGGCACCTACGAGCAGTACTTC.

This clonotype was picked up many times. The chain combines TRBV6-4 with TRBJ1-6, with D uncertain. The germline CDR1 and CDR2 sequences are MRHNA and SNTAGT. The length of the CDR3 is 14 residues. Trimming left V 3 bases short and J 8 bases short, with 11 bases between. The CDR3 nucleotides are TGTGCCAGCAGTGATCGTTTCGGATATTCACCCCTCCACTTT. Translating it yields CASSDRFGYSPLHF.

This clonotype showed up many times. This chain uses TRBV13 with TRBJ1-3, with a possible D match to TRBD1 (5 bases). The CDR3 is 17 amino acids. Trimming shortened V by 5 bases and J by 0 bases, and 17 bases separated the two germline ends. CDR1 is PRHDT and CDR2 is FYEKMQ in the germline V gene (reference sequence). The CDR3 DNA reads as TGTGCCAGCAGCCTCCGAATGGGACGGAACTCTGGAAACACCATATATTTT. It codes for CASSLRMGRNSGNTIYF.

The sample holds a few counts of this clonotype. The junction departs from the called germline gene at one end, perhaps through a read error. The chain is built from TRBV19 and TRBJ2-3; D may be TRBD1 (5 bases). CDR3 length: 13 amino acids. Germline CDR1 LNHDA, CDR2 SQIVND (reference sequence). DNA of the CDR3: TGTGCCAGCAGTAAAGGGGATGGAGATACGCAGTATTTT. It is translated as CASSKGDGDTQYF.

This clonotype has ten or more counts. This chain joins TRBV6-2 or TRBV6-3 and TRBJ2-1, with D possibly TRBD2 on 5 matching bases. This CDR3 comprises 13 residues. Germline-derived CDR1 and CDR2 are MNHEY and SVGEGT. Trimming left V 4 bases short and J 8 bases short, with 12 bases between. CDR3 in amino acids: CASSSGGRDEQFF. The CDR3 DNA sequence: TGTGCCAGCAGTTCGGGCGGGCGCGATGAGCAGTTCTTC.

There are a few counts of this clonotype. The chain carries TRBV2 and TRBJ2-1; D possibly uses TRBD1 or TRBD2 (5 bases each). There are 15 residues in the CDR3. Deletions cut 7 bases from V and 6 bases from J, with 19 bases between. Germline-derived CDR1 and CDR2 are SNHLY and FYNNEI. CDR3 bases: TGTGCCAGCACCGAGGGACCGCGGTTTGGCAATGAGCAGTTCTTC. It yields the protein CASTEGPRFGNEQFF.

This clonotype was picked up a small number of times. The J gene is TRBJ2-3, the V gene TRBV2, with 13 positions matching TRBD2. The V gene's germline CDR1 is SNHLY and CDR2 FYNNEI. The CDR3 sequence is 18 residues long. V lost 7 bases and J lost 4; bases outside the gene matches: 14. The CDR3, as DNA: TGTGCCAGCATCTACCAACCGGGACTAGCGGGAAACGCAGATACGCAGTATTTT. This encodes CASIYQPGLAGNADTQYF.

There are many counts of this clonotype. The chain combines TRBV28 with TRBJ2-3, with unresolved D. This CDR3 contains 17 residues. Germline V gene data show CDR1 as MDHEN and CDR2 as SYDVKM. The V and J ends lost 2 bases and 5 bases respectively, with 20 bases between them. CDR3 nucleotide sequence: TGTGCCAGCAGTTTAGATTGGGAAGGGCCCTTAGAAGATACGCAGTATTTT. It translates to CASSLDWEGPLEDTQYF. The full variable domain, completed using reference TRBV28 and TRBJ2-3, is DVKVTQSSRYLVKRTGEKVFLECVQDMDHENMFWYRQDPGLGLRLIYFSYDVKMKEKGDIPEGYSVSREKKERFSLILESASTNQTSMYLCASSLDWEGPLEDTQYFGPGTRLTVL.